These 10 T cell receptor beta chains originate from one sample sequenced in a study of blood T cell repertoires in COVID-19. Profiling relied on immunoSEQ multiplex PCR, and the TCRdb table lists in-frame clones only, not all of them. The sample has 200,000 to 250,000 clones; about nine tenths are singletons. The source material was PBMCs or T cells enriched from blood (not recorded which). The origin of the receptors is a man between 25 and 39 years old in a cohort exposed to, infected with or recovered from COVID-19 (not recorded which).

This chain connects TRBV2 to TRBJ2-1; D gene uncertain. The ends were cut back, 1 base at V and 7 bases at J, with 8 bases in the middle. The CDR3 contains 13 residues. Germline lookup yields CDR1 SNHLY and CDR2 FYNNEI. The CDR3 nucleotides are TGTGCCAGCAGTGAAGATGTGCGAAATGAGCAGTTCTTC. It is translated as CASSEDVRNEQFF.

CDR3 bases: TGTGCCAGCAGTCTAACAGGGGTTGGTGGCTACACCTTC. Encoded protein: CASSLTGVGGYTF. This chain joins TRBV27 and TRBJ1-2, with 7 bases that match TRBD1. The ends lost 5 bases at V and 7 bases at J; junction bases unmatched: 7. The germline V gene encodes CDR1 MNHEY and CDR2 SMNVEV (reference sequence). CDR3 size: 13 residues.

V gene TRBV14 combines with J gene TRBJ1-2; a possible D gene is TRBD1 (6 bases). V was cut by 0 bases and J by 6 bases, with 20 bases left in between. In germline, CDR1 is SGHDN, CDR2 FVKESK. CDR3 size: 17 residues. CDR3 sequence: CASSQDSFGGRGHGYTF. The DNA of the CDR3 is TGTGCCAGCAGCCAAGATAGTTTCGGGGGGCGAGGGCATGGCTACACCTTC.

The CDR3 loop is CASTDTEYNEQFF. The CDR3 bases are TGTGCCAGCACGGACACCGAGTACAATGAGCAGTTCTTC. The chain combines TRBV2 with TRBJ2-1; possible D gene TRBD1, 5 bases. The CDR3 runs to 13 residues. From germline, CDR1 is SNHLY and CDR2 FYNNEI. V was pared by 7 bases and J by 4 bases, with 11 bases between.

The gene calls are TRBV6-1 and TRBJ1-6; a possible D gene is TRBD1 (6 bases). The germline V and J ends were trimmed by 2 bases and 10 bases, with 9 bases remaining between them. This CDR3 region has 13 residues. From germline, CDR1 is MNHNS and CDR2 SASEGT. DNA for the CDR3: TGTGCCAGCAGTGAACAGGGGCAATCACCCCTCCACTTT. This codes for CASSEQGQSPLHF.

The chain links TRBV29-1 to TRBJ2-7; D is perhaps TRBD2 (7 bases). Deletions cut 3 bases from V and 0 bases from J, with 9 bases between. The CDR3 is made up of 13 amino acids. CDR1 SQVTM and CDR2 ANQGSEA come from the germline V gene. CDR3 in DNA: TGCAGCGTTGAGGGGGGGCCCTCCTACGAGCAGTACTTC. This sequence encodes CSVEGGPSYEQYF.

This clone was observed a single time. This rearrangement joins TRBV19 to TRBJ2-1; 11 nucleotides line up with TRBD2. Germline CDR1 is LNHDA and CDR2 is SQIVND (reference sequence). J lost 0 bases, V lost 1 base, and 17 bases had no gene match. The CDR3 is made up of 22 amino acids. CDR3 loop: CASSIGSGRAIKSLSSYNEQFF. The CDR3 DNA follows: TGTGCCAGTAGTATAGGTAGCGGGAGGGCCATCAAGAGCTTAAGCTCCTACAATGAGCAGTTCTTC.

The chain joins TRBV27 to TRBJ1-2; D possibly corresponds to TRBD1 (5 bases). Trimming left V 2 bases short and J 8 bases short, with 9 bases between. This CDR3 is 12 amino acids long. CDR1 and CDR2 from the germline V gene are MNHEY and SMNVEV (reference sequence). The CDR3 DNA reads as TGTGCCAGCAGTTTAGGGGGGGACGGCTACACCTTC. As protein: CASSLGGDGYTF.

V is TRBV7-8 and J is TRBJ2-7; 8 bases align to TRBD1. The CDR3 loop spans 18 amino acids. Trimming removed 0 bases from V and 4 bases from J; junction bases left unmatched: 14. Germline CDR1 reads SGHVS; CDR2 reads FQNEAQ. CDR3 loop: CASSLAIISRGRLYEQYF. The CDR3 DNA reads as TGTGCCAGCAGCTTAGCGATTATTAGCAGGGGGCGGTTATACGAGCAGTACTTC.

The J gene is TRBJ1-3, the V gene TRBV20-1; the D is unclear. V lost 3 bases and J 1 base, leaving 7 bases between the germline ends. CDR3 length: 13 amino acids. Per the germline V gene, CDR1 is DFQATT and CDR2 is SNEGSKA (reference sequence). CDR3 residues: CSASSGSGNTIYF. For the CDR3, the DNA is TGCAGTGCTAGTTCCGGGTCTGGAAACACCATATATTTT.